The 17 T cell receptor beta chains presented below share a single source sample, sequenced in a study of blood T cell repertoires in COVID-19. Libraries were prepared by immunoSEQ multiplex PCR; TCRdb keeps only in-frame clonotypes and omits some of them. The table has some 300,000 clones, roughly 90% seen once. What was sequenced was PBMCs or T cells enriched from blood (not recorded which). The receptors here all came from a woman between 45 and 60 years old who had been exposed to COVID-19.

The V call is TRBV3-1 (or the pseudogene TRBV3-2), the J call TRBJ1-2, with TRBD1 identical over 8 bases. The length of the CDR3 is 14 residues. J was trimmed by 4 bases and V by 3 bases; bases with no gene match: 4. Germline CDR1 and CDR2: LGHDT and YNNKEL (reference sequence). CDR3 in amino acids: CASSHTDRVYGYTF. DNA for the CDR3: TGTGCCAGCAGCCATACGGACAGGGTCTATGGCTACACCTTC.

This chain links TRBV5-1 with TRBJ1-2; 9 nucleotides align to TRBD1. J lost 6 bases, V lost 4 bases, and 4 bases had no gene match. The CDR3 is 13 residues long. Germline CDR1 SGHRS, CDR2 YFSETQ. Here the CDR3 DNA reads TGCGCCAGCAGCCTACAGGGGGCCAATGGCTACACCTTC. Translating gives CASSLQGANGYTF.

The rearrangement links TRBV2 to TRBJ2-2; TRBD2 matches at 8 bases. CDR3 length equals 16 residues. Unmatched junction bases numbered 6, after V lost 0 bases and J lost 6 bases. Germline V CDR1 and CDR2: SNHLY, FYNNEI. The CDR3 sequence: CASSEALAGGAGELFF. The CDR3, as DNA: TGTGCCAGCAGTGAAGCGCTCGCCGGGGGGGCCGGGGAGCTGTTTTTT.

This clone was seen more than once but under ten times. J is TRBJ1-2 and V is TRBV5-1, with TRBD1 matching over 7 bases. Trimming cost V 4 bases and J 0 bases; bases outside gene matches: 3. The germline gives CDR1 SGHRS, CDR2 YFSETQ. The CDR3 sequence is 14 residues long. The CDR3 sequence is CASSQGTANYGYTF. The CDR3 DNA reads as TGCGCCAGCAGCCAAGGGACAGCTAACTATGGCTACACCTTC.

This chain joins TRBV27 and TRBJ2-1, with D unresolved. CDR3 length: 14 residues. The V and J ends lost 2 bases and 5 bases respectively, with 10 bases between them. CDR1 is MNHEY and CDR2 is SMNVEV in the germline V gene (reference sequence). The CDR3 DNA follows: TGTGCCAGCAGTTTAAGAGCCCTGAACAATGAGCAGTTCTTC. Its translation: CASSLRALNNEQFF.

The CDR3 coding sequence is TGCGCCAGCAGCGGGACTAGCGGAAGTTCCTACGAGCAGTACTTC. It encodes CASSGTSGSSYEQYF. The chain has TRBV10-1 and TRBJ2-7, with 11 bases that match TRBD2. CDR1 is WNHNN and CDR2 is SYGVQD in the germline V gene (reference sequence). This CDR3 has 15 amino acids. V trimming: 6 bases; J trimming: 1 base; junction bases outside the gene matches: 5.

V is TRBV9 and J is TRBJ2-1, with 10 bases fitting TRBD2. The germline V gene has CDR1 SGDLS and CDR2 YYNGEE. The CDR3 contains 15 residues. V trimming: 3 bases; J trimming: 1 base; junction bases outside the gene matches: 1. This CDR3 reads CASSAGLASYNEQFF. CDR3 nucleotide sequence: TGTGCCAGCAGCGCGGGACTAGCGTCCTACAATGAGCAGTTCTTC.

This chain joins TRBV30 and TRBJ1-2, with 7 bases that match TRBD1. V lost 7 bases to trimming and J lost 4 bases; unmatched junction nucleotides: 3. CDR1 and CDR2 from the germline V gene are GTSNPN and SVGIG (reference sequence). This CDR3 comprises 11 residues. The CDR3 sequence: CALSGGYGYTF. The CDR3 bases are TGTGCCTTGTCAGGGGGCTATGGCTACACCTTC.

V gene TRBV6-5 combines with J gene TRBJ2-7; 7 nucleotides line up with TRBD1. The CDR3 runs 13 residues. Germline CDR1 is MNHEY and CDR2 is SVGAGI. V lost 11 bases, J lost 4 bases, and 11 bases stayed unmatched. CDR3 amino acids: CAYSRDRKYEQYF. In nucleotides, the CDR3 is TGTGCCTACTCCCGGGACAGAAAATACGAGCAGTACTTC.

The rearrangement uses TRBV27 and TRBJ1-1, with D perhaps matching TRBD1 (6 bases). This CDR3 is built from 16 residues. In germline, CDR1 is MNHEY, CDR2 SMNVEV (reference sequence). The V end lost 0 bases, the J end lost 4 bases, and 15 bases lay between the germline ends. CDR3 loop: CASSLSLGGGITEAFF. DNA of the CDR3: TGTGCCAGCAGTTTATCGTTGGGAGGGGGAATCACTGAAGCTTTCTTT.

The chain employs TRBV6-5 and TRBJ2-2, with TRBD1 as a possible D gene (5 bases). V was clipped by 6 bases and J by 7 bases, with 12 bases between them. The CDR3 has 13 amino acids. Per the germline V gene, CDR1 is MNHEY and CDR2 is SVGAGI. CDR3 sequence (DNA): TGTGCCAGCAGCCGCAGGGATATCGGGGAGCTGTTTTTT. Translated: CASSRRDIGELFF.

This rearrangement joins TRBV3-1 (or the pseudogene TRBV3-2) to TRBJ1-5, with a weak D call TRBD1 (6 bases). Germline values: CDR1 LGHDT, CDR2 YNNKEL (reference sequence). There are 14 residues in the CDR3. Trimming removed 3 bases at V and 6 bases at J, with 12 bases between. The CDR3 bases are TGTGCCAGCAGCCAGGGGGCGACGGGTCAGCCCCAGCATTTT. Translation: CASSQGATGQPQHF.

The rearrangement joins TRBV5-1 to TRBJ2-7, with 9 bases fitting TRBD1. The trim removed 4 bases at V and 1 base at J, leaving 6 bases unmatched. The CDR3 loop spans 15 amino acids. Germline V CDR1 and CDR2: SGHRS, YFSETQ. The CDR3 loop is CASSPGTGLSYEQYF. DNA for the CDR3: TGCGCCAGCAGCCCCGGGACAGGGTTATCCTACGAGCAGTACTTC.

The chain is built from TRBV15 and TRBJ2-1; a possible D gene is TRBD1 (6 bases). Looked up from germline, CDR1 is LNHNV and CDR2 is YYDKDF (reference sequence). The CDR3 covers 12 residues. Trimming shortened V by 3 bases and J by 12 bases, and 12 bases separated the two germline ends. The CDR3 coding sequence is TGTGCCACCAGCAGCCGACAGGAAACGCAGTTCTTC. This gives the protein CATSSRQETQFF.

The chain couples TRBV5-1 to TRBJ1-3; D call uncertain. This CDR3 is 13 amino acids long. Germline assignment: CDR1 SGHRS and CDR2 YFSETQ. Trimming removed 0 bases at V and 4 bases at J, with 5 bases between. Here the CDR3 reads CASSLDRGNTIYF. CDR3 bases: TGCGCCAGCAGCTTGGATCGGGGAAACACCATATATTTT. The complete variable domain, with remaining parts taken from reference TRBV5-1 and TRBJ1-3, reads KAGVTQTPRYLIKTRGQQVTLSCSPISGHRSVSWYQQTPGQGLQFLFEYFSETQRNKGNFPGRFSGRQFSNSRSEMNVSTLELGDSALYLCASSLDRGNTIYFGEGSWLTVV.

This chain links TRBV3-1 (or the pseudogene TRBV3-2) with TRBJ1-1; 8 bases map to TRBD1. The length of the CDR3 is 16 residues. The V and J ends lost 2 bases and 4 bases, in that order; junction bases with no gene match: 9. Germline V lookup: CDR1 LGHDT, CDR2 YNNKEL (reference sequence). The CDR3 sequence: CASSQPTGQAGTEAFF. DNA of the CDR3: TGTGCCAGCAGCCAACCAACGGGACAGGCAGGCACTGAAGCTTTCTTT.

The J gene is TRBJ1-5, the V gene TRBV7-8; D possibly corresponds to TRBD1 (5 bases). V was pared by 6 bases and J by 0 bases, with 9 bases between. In germline, CDR1 is SGHVS, CDR2 FQNEAQ. The length of the CDR3 is 14 residues. For the CDR3, the DNA is TGTGCCAGCAGGACCCAGGGTAGCAATCAGCCCCAGCATTTT. Amino acids: CASRTQGSNQPQHF.